This TCR beta chain was retrieved from a study of shared clonotypes between healthy human individuals (TCRdb year 2020). Looking at the study overall: The cohort included three men and two women between 18 and 49 years of age. For each donor, three plates each were used for CD4 naive and CD4 memory, two plates were used for CD8 naive, and one plate was used for CD8 memory. To estimate repertoire size and how much clonotype sharing occurs between individuals, the study deeply sequenced the blood TCR repertoires of several healthy adults. To increase sequencing depth and limit assay-specific biases, different laboratories used diverse techniques to prepare libraries and sequence TCR repertoires. Per donor, leukapheresis produced somewhere between about 0.9 and 10 billion PBMCs. The paper's findings and limits, for the study overall: Compared with non-shared clonotypes, clonotypes shared by all four sorted-subset donors had higher generation probabilities. Across a handful of donors, around 5% of naive CD4, around 3.3% of naive CD8, about 2.3% of memory CD4, and roughly 0.41% of memory CD8 clonotypes were shared. Sampling was restricted to blood, and TCR repertoires in tissues likely differ from the TCR repertoires found in blood. The genetic and exposure-history diversity represented was limited by the small number of donors. Incomplete sequencing was indicated by rarefaction of sorted-subset datasets, despite the large sequencing depth. Estimated clonotype richness was generally larger for naive than for memory subsets. Pairwise subsampling indicated that sequencing depth was expected to affect the degree of clonotype sharing among donors.

Points on this clone: Its antigen specificity is not known. One base away there is no much larger clone; base qualities are not given.

Sequences MDHEN (CDR1) and SYDVKM (CDR2) are obtained from the germline V gene. The CDR3 holds 15 amino acids from the cysteine to the phenylalanine. The entry retains the CDR3 DNA only, 45 bases that are in frame from base 1. V and J are truncated by 6 bases and 4 bases respectively, leaving an intervening sequence of 17 bases. TCR CDR3 regions were amplified from genomic DNA by multiplex PCR using the deep immunoSEQ assay. Extracted genomic DNA from each cell subset was spread evenly across all wells of several immunoSEQ 96-well plates, with each plate serving as a replicate. For sorted subsets, approximately 210 ng genomic DNA, equal to 30,000 to 35,000 T cell genomes, was loaded into each replicate PCR. Purified libraries were quantified with a Qubit 3.0 fluorometer, sized on a Bioanalyzer 2100, and re-quantified with the KAPA Library Quantification kit. Every immunoSEQ 96-well plate was sequenced on a dedicated single-read 150-cycle Illumina NextSeq 550 flow cell. From the authors' description of their analysis: Because only junctional sequences without quality scores were contained in the immunoSEQ output, filtering matching that applied to full-length reads could not be performed. Sequences were annotated with PyIR, a Python wrapper for IgBLAST v1.9, using IMGT germline references to assign V/J genes and CDR3. Reads with weak V/J assignments (E-value above 1e-6), missing CDR3, stop codons, out-of-frame junctions, or ambiguous translated residues were removed. V3J clonotypes were defined by identical inferred V gene, J gene, and CDR3 amino acid sequence. Percentage overlap between repertoires was computed as shared unique clonotypes divided by the size of the smaller repertoire. Three approaches were used to assess repertoire richness: RTK rarefaction, the Chao1 estimator, and Recon v2.1 estimates of unobserved clonotypes. For all TCRbeta clonotypes obtained by the gDNA method from four donors, generation probabilities were computed with OLGA. TCRdb retrieved this table from immuneACCESS and kept in-frame rearrangements only. Not all clones are present; in checked studies, unresolved V genes account for under half, and no reason is known for the remainder. From that table come the V and J calls and clone size; the DNA was used to work out D and trimming. This sample is represented by over a million clones; 96% of them were singletons. Of the sample, 1% to 1.5% falls within the top ten clones.

Healthy HIV-negative adults with no recently reported acute infections or vaccinations were included as donors. Every donor was a Caucasian adult living in Nashville, Tennessee, USA. CD4+ T cells were enriched by magnetic negative selection; naive cells were then positively selected on CD45RA, and the negative fraction formed the memory subset. Blood was obtained by leukapheresis, after which PBMCs were separated by Ficoll-Histopaque density gradient centrifugation and cryopreserved in liquid nitrogen vapor phase. Purity and quantity of every magnetically sorted T cell population were checked by analytical flow cytometry. Each sorted fraction had its genomic DNA isolated and then quantified by UV absorbance on a Nanodrop 2000c.

Sequencing was done on a sample of naive CD4+ T cells sorted from blood. The cell subset or site label on this specimen signifies: CD45RA+ positively selected. The clonotype was recovered from a man aged 30-40 years in good health. This sequence uses TRBV28 and TRBJ2-3, and TRBD2 may be the D gene, going by 6 matching bases. The CDR3 amino acid sequence is: CASRLPGTGPDTQYF. The nucleotides read TGTGCCAGCAGGTTACCAGGGACTGGCCCAGATACGCAGTATTTT. Full variable domain (CDR3 extended with the reference TRBV28 and TRBJ2-3 proteins): DVKVTQSSRYLVKRTGEKVFLECVQDMDHENMFWYRQDPGLGLRLIYFSYDVKMKEKGDIPEGYSVSREKKERFSLILESASTNQTSMYLCASRLPGTGPDTQYFGPGTRLTVL.